The entry below gives a single T cell receptor (beta chain) sequence along with its context. The junction differs from germline at one of its ends, possibly a read error. This specimen comes from a study of Graves' ophthalmopathy and Graves' hyperthyroidism. In germline, CDR1 is LGHDT, CDR2 YNNKEL (reference sequence). The length of the CDR3 is 13 residues. Amplified material comprised TCR beta CDR3 regions derived from RNA transcripts. First-round RT-PCR relied on HTBI primers, and a second-round multiplex PCR came next. Each CDR3 protein gets one entry after TCRdb re-called the multiplex PCR reads with MiXCR. This table holds a few hundred thousand distinct CDR3 sequences, roughly 40% found once.

The sequenced sample was peripheral blood or thyroid tissue (not recorded which). The TCR originated in an adult man with Graves' hyperthyroidism. The chain links TRBV3-1 to TRBJ2-5; D unresolved. In DNA form, the CDR3 reads TGTGCCGGCAGCCAAGGGTCCTGGGAGACCCAGTACTTC. Encoded protein: CAGSQGSWETQYF.